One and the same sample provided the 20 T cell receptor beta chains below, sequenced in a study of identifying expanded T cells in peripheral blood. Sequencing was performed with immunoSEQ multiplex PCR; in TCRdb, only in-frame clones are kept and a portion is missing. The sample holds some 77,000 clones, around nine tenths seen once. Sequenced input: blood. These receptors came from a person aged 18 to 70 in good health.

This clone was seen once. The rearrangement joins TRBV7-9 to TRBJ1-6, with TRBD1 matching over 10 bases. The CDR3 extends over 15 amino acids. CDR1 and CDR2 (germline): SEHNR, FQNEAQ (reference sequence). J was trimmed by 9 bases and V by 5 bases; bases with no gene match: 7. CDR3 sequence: CASSPPGTGASPLHF. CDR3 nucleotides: TGTGCCAGCAGCCCACCTGGGACAGGGGCTTCACCCCTCCACTTT.

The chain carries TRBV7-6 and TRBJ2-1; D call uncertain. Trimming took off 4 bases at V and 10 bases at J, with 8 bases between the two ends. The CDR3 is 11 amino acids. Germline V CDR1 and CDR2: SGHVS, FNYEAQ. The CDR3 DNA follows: TGTGCCAGCAGCTCCGGCCTGGAGCAGTTCTTC. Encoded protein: CASSSGLEQFF.

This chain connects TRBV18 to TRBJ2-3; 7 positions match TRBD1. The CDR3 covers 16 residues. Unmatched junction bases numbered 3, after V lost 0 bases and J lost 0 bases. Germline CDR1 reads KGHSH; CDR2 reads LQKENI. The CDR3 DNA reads TGTGCCAGCTCACCACCGGACAGGTTCAGCACAGATACGCAGTATTTT. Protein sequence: CASSPPDRFSTDTQYF.

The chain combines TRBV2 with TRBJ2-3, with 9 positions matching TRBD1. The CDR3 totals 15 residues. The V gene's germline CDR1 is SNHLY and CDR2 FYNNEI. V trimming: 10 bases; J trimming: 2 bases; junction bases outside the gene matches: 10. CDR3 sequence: CATRWGTGSTDTQYF. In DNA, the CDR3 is TGTGCCACACGATGGGGGACAGGGTCCACAGATACGCAGTATTTT.

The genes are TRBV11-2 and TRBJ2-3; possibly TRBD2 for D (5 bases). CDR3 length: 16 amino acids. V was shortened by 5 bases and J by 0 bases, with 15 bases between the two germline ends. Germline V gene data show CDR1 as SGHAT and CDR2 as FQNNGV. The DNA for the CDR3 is TGTGCCAGCAGCACAAAACCGGGATCTAGCACAGATACGCAGTATTTT. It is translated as CASSTKPGSSTDTQYF.

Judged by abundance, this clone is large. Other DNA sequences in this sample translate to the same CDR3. DNA for the CDR3: TGTGCCAGCAGCCAAGATCGGAGGGAGCAGTACTTC. It encodes CASSQDRREQYF. This chain links TRBV14 with TRBJ2-7; D might be TRBD2 (5 bases). The CDR3 consists of 12 residues. Per the germline V gene, CDR1 is SGHDN and CDR2 is FVKESK. V was trimmed by 0 bases and J by 7 bases, leaving 7 bases between them.

The CDR3 nucleotides are TGCGCCAGCAGCTCCCAGCGGGGGGCCGAAGAGACCCAGTACTTC. Protein: CASSSQRGAEETQYF. The chain couples TRBV5-1 to TRBJ2-5; 9 bases are shared with TRBD2. CDR3 length: 15 residues. The germline CDR1 and CDR2 sequences are SGHRS and YFSETQ. V lost 3 bases and J lost 3; bases outside the gene matches: 6.

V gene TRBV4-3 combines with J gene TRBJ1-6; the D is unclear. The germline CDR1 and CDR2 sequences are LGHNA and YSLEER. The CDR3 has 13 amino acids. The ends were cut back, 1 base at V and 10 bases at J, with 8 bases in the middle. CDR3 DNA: TGCGCCAGCAGCCAAGCTTTATGGTCACCCCTCCACTTT. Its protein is CASSQALWSPLHF.

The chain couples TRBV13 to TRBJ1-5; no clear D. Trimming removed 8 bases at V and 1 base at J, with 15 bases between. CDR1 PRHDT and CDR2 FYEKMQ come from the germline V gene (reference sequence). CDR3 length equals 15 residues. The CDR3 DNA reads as TGTGCCAGCTCCCGGAGCCAGTCGAGCAATCAGCCCCAGCATTTT. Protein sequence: CASSRSQSSNQPQHF. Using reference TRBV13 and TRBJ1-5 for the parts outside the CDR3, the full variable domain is AAGVIQSPRHLIKEKRETATLKCYPIPRHDTVYWYQQGPGQDPQFLISFYEKMQSDKGSIPDRFSAQQFSDYHSELNMSSLELGDSALYFCASSRSQSSNQPQHFGDGTRLSIL.

CDR3 nucleotide sequence: TGTGCCACCCGAGACAATGGCAATGAGCAGTTCTTC. The encoded protein is CATRDNGNEQFF. This chain links TRBV6-6 with TRBJ2-1; D gene unclear. The V and J ends lost 10 bases and 6 bases respectively, with 13 bases between them. Germline-derived CDR1 and CDR2 are MNHNY and SVGAGI (reference sequence). The CDR3 loop spans 12 amino acids.

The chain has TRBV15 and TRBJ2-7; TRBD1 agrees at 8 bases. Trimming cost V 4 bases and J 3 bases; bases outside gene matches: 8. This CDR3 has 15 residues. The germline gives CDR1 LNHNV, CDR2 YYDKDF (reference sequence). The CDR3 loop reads CATSKTTGENYEQYF. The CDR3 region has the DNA TGTGCCACCAGCAAAACGACAGGGGAGAACTACGAGCAGTACTTC. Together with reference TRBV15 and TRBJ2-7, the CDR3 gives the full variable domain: DAMVIQNPRYQVTQFGKPVTLSCSQTLNHNVMYWYQQKSSQAPKLLFHYYDKDFNNEADTPDNFQSRRPNTSFCFLDIRSPGLGDTAMYLCATSKTTGENYEQYFGPGTRLTVT.

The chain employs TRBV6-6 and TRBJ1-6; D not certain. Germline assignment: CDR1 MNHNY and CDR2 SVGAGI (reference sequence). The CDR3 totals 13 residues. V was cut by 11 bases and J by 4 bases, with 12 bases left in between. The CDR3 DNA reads TGTGCCGCAGGTGCTTTATATAATTCACCCCTCCACTTT. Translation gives CAAGALYNSPLHF.

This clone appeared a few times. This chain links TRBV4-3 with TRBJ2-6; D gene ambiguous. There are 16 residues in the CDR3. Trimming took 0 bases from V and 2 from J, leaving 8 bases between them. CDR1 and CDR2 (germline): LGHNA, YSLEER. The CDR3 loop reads CASSQDPPAGANVLTF. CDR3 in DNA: TGCGCCAGCAGCCAAGATCCCCCGGCTGGGGCCAACGTCCTGACTTTC.

The CDR3 loop is CASGRDGNSPLHF. The CDR3 coding sequence is TGTGCCAGCGGCCGGGACGGTAATTCACCCCTCCACTTT. This chain uses TRBV7-9 with TRBJ1-6; TRBD1 is a possible D gene (5 bases). The CDR3 totals 13 residues. V was cut by 8 bases and J by 6 bases, with 11 bases left in between. CDR1 and CDR2 from the germline V gene are SEHNR and FQNEAQ (reference sequence).

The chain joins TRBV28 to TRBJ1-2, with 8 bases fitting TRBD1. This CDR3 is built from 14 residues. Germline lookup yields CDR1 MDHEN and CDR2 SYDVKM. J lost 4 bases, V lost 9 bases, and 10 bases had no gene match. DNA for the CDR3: TGTGCCAGTTATACCGACAGGGGCATCTATGGCTACACCTTC. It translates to CASYTDRGIYGYTF.

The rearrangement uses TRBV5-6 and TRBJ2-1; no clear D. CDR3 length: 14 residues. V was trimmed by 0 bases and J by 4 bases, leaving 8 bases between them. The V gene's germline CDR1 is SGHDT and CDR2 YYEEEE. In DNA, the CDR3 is TGTGCCAGCAGCTTGGCCCGGGTTTACAATGAGCAGTTCTTC. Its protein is CASSLARVYNEQFF.

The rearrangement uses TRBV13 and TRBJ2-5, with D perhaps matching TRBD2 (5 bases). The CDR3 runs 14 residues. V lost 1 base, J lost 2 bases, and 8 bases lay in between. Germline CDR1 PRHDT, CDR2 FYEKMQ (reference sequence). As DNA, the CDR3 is TGTGCCAGCAGCTTAGTGTCGGGGCAAGAGACCCAGTACTTC. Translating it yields CASSLVSGQETQYF.

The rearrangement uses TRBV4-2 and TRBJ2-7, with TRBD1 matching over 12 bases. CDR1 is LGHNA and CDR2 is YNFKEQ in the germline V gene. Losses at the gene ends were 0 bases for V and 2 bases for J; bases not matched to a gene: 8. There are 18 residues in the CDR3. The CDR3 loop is CASSQEVVGTGGAYEQYF. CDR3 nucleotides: TGTGCCAGCAGCCAAGAGGTAGTTGGGACAGGGGGCGCCTACGAGCAGTACTTC.

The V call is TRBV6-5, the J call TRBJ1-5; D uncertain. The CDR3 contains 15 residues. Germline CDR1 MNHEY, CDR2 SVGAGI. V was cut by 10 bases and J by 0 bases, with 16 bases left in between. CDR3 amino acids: CATGSAGHSNQPQHF. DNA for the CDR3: TGTGCCACAGGTAGCGCAGGTCATAGCAATCAGCCCCAGCATTTT.

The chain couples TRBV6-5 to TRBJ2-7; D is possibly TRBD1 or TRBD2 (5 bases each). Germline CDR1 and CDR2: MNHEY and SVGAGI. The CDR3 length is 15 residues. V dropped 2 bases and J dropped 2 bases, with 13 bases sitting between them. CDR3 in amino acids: CASSYHGTATYEQYF. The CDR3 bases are TGTGCCAGCAGTTACCACGGGACGGCGACCTACGAGCAGTACTTC.